The text below deals with one T cell receptor beta chain. Its antigen remains unidentified. These data belong to a study of beta chain features in type 1 diabetes. As for the study in general: Taken together, all samples contributed fewer than 110 million examined sorted cells. General study findings and limits: Patients with Type 1 diabetes showed moderately but significantly shorter TCRB CDR3s in all four CD4+ subsets.

All of the isolated RNA was reverse transcribed, so expressed TCRB transcripts were sequenced. Assay: immunoSEQ multiplex PCR; the TCRdb copy retains only in-frame clones and omits some. In the table there are 550,000 to 850,000 clones, around 15% of which are singletons. Sequencing was carried out using naive CD4+ T cells from blood. The sequence was obtained from a man aged 18 to 30 with type 1 diabetes.

CDR3 bases: TGTGCCAGCAGCTCGGGACAGGGGTCCTACAATGAGCAGTTCTTC. Translated, it gives CASSSGQGSYNEQFF. The genes are TRBV7-2 and TRBJ2-1; 10 nucleotides line up with TRBD1. V gave up 4 bases and J gave up 1 base; unmatched junction bases: 1. Germline values: CDR1 SGHTA, CDR2 FQGNSA. CDR3 length: 15 amino acids.